The 18 T cell receptor beta chains below all came from one sample that was sequenced in a study of OX40 agonist ivuxolimab in advanced cancers. Sequencing was performed with immunoSEQ multiplex PCR; in TCRdb, only in-frame clones are kept and a portion is missing. The sample holds some 70,000 clones, around 93% seen once. The material sequenced was CD4+ or CD8+ T cells sorted from blood, taken in a trial of the OX40 agonist ivuxolimab. All receptors derive from an adult with an advanced solid tumor such as melanoma, head and neck, liver or kidney cancer.

V gene TRBV6-5 combines with J gene TRBJ2-5; D remains ambiguous. The germline V and J ends were trimmed by 4 bases and 5 bases, with 11 bases remaining between them. This CDR3 comprises 13 residues. Germline V gives CDR1 MNHEY, CDR2 SVGAGI. The CDR3: CASSSSQGETQYF. CDR3 sequence (DNA): TGTGCCAGCAGTTCGTCACAAGGGGAGACCCAGTACTTC.

This clone was counted once. The chain couples TRBV6-4 to TRBJ1-4; D perhaps matches TRBD1 (6 bases). This CDR3 contains 14 residues. V lost 7 bases to trimming and J lost 6 bases, with 15 bases between them. Germline V gives CDR1 MRHNA, CDR2 SNTAGT. CDR3 loop: CASTQGGKDEKLFF. CDR3 coding DNA: TGTGCCAGCACACAGGGAGGGAAGGATGAAAAACTGTTTTTT.

This clone appeared a single time. V is TRBV7-9 and J is TRBJ1-3, with a possible D match to TRBD1 (5 bases). CDR1 SEHNR and CDR2 FQNEAQ come from the germline V gene (reference sequence). There are 17 residues in the CDR3. V gave up 5 bases and J gave up 0 bases, with 17 bases separating them. This CDR3 reads CASSASGRDHSGNTIYF. The DNA for the CDR3 is TGTGCCAGCAGCGCCTCAGGACGGGACCACTCTGGAAACACCATATATTTT.

The chain's CDR3 is CASSQLKDSLKNIQYF. CDR3 nucleotides: TGTGCCAGCTCACAACTTAAGGACAGCCTCAAAAACATTCAGTACTTC. The gene calls are TRBV18 and TRBJ2-4; a possible D gene is TRBD1 (6 bases). The CDR3 loop spans 16 amino acids. Trimming cost V 4 bases and J 3 bases, with 16 bases left between them. Germline V gene data show CDR1 as KGHSH and CDR2 as LQKENI.

The V gene is TRBV7-9, the J gene TRBJ2-6; TRBD1 is a possible D gene (6 bases). CDR1 is SEHNR, CDR2 FQNEAQ, per germline (reference sequence). Between the trimmed V and J ends, which lost 6 bases and 4 bases, there was a span of 16 bases. The CDR3 runs 16 residues. DNA of the CDR3: TGTGCCAGCAGTTTGCACCAGGGGACAGGGGCCAACGTCCTGACTTTC. Translation: CASSLHQGTGANVLTF.

In its sample, this clone was seen once. The chain uses TRBV5-8 and TRBJ1-2; TRBD1 agrees at 8 bases. V lost 7 bases to trimming and J lost 2 bases; unmatched junction nucleotides: 10. The CDR3 covers 15 residues. In germline, CDR1 is SGHTS, CDR2 YDEGEE. This CDR3 is CASGLDREWNYGYTF. As DNA, the CDR3 is TGTGCCAGCGGCCTGGACAGGGAATGGAACTATGGCTACACCTTC.

This clone was recorded only once. The chain employs TRBV11-2 and TRBJ2-1; 13 bases are a match to TRBD2. Germline trimming cut 6 bases from V and 6 bases from J; bases unmatched to any gene: 5. This CDR3 has 15 amino acids. In germline, CDR1 is SGHAT, CDR2 FQNNGV. The CDR3, as DNA: TGTGCCAGCAGGCTGGGACTAGCGGGGCGCAATGAGCAGTTCTTC. As protein: CASRLGLAGRNEQFF.

The sample holds one count of this clone. The chain couples TRBV6-5 to TRBJ1-1; no definite D call. CDR1 is MNHEY and CDR2 is SVGAGI in the germline V gene. The CDR3 has 16 amino acids. V was cut by 2 bases and J by 4 bases, with 17 bases left in between. The CDR3 region has the DNA TGTGCCAGCAGTTACGGGTCTTGGGTCCTGAGCACTGAAGCTTTCTTT. Residues: CASSYGSWVLSTEAFF.

The J gene is TRBJ2-7, the V gene TRBV19; possible D gene TRBD2, 6 bases. V lost 10 bases, J lost 2 bases, and 18 bases lay in between. This CDR3 region has 14 residues. Germline values: CDR1 LNHDA, CDR2 SQIVND (reference sequence). CDR3 residues: CANSSKGLTYEQYF. The CDR3 DNA reads as TGTGCCAACTCATCAAAGGGACTCACCTACGAGCAGTACTTC.

This clone appeared once. The rearrangement links TRBV2 to TRBJ1-1; 7 bases match TRBD1. The V gene's germline CDR1 is SNHLY and CDR2 FYNNEI. The CDR3 length is 13 residues. The ends lost 6 bases at V and 7 bases at J; junction bases unmatched: 8. The CDR3 nucleotides read TGTGCCAGCAGGCGGGACAGCCAAGGTGAAGCTTTCTTT. It yields the protein CASRRDSQGEAFF. Full variable domain (missing parts from reference TRBV2 and TRBJ1-1): EPEVTQTPSHQVTQMGQEVILRCVPISNHLYFYWYRQILGQKVEFLVSFYNNEISEKSEIFDDQFSVERPDGSNFTLKIRSTKLEDSAMYFCASRRDSQGEAFFGQGTRLTVV.

This chain uses TRBV10-3 with TRBJ1-1, with D perhaps matching TRBD1 (6 bases). This CDR3 spans 13 amino acids. V dropped 10 bases and J dropped 3 bases, with 15 bases sitting between them. Germline CDR1 is ENHRY and CDR2 is SYGVKD. The CDR3 region has the DNA TGTGCCAGCGATGGGGGCGCTGACACTGAAGCTTTCTTT. Protein: CASDGGADTEAFF.

The chain recombines TRBV6-5 with TRBJ2-5; D possibly corresponds to TRBD2 (5 bases). Germline-derived CDR1 and CDR2 are MNHEY and SVGAGI. This CDR3 spans 15 amino acids. V gave up 0 bases and J gave up 1 base, with 9 bases separating them. CDR3 bases: TGTGCCAGCAGTTACTCCGGGCGGGTCCAAGAGACCCAGTACTTC. Translated: CASSYSGRVQETQYF.

The gene calls are TRBV7-8 and TRBJ2-5, with a tentative D call TRBD2 (5 bases). V lost 1 base and J lost 5, with 17 bases in between. Germline V gene sequence: CDR1 SGHVS, CDR2 FQNEAQ. This CDR3 contains 16 residues. In DNA, the CDR3 is TGTGCCAGCAGCTTAGTAAGAATCTTCGGGATGGAGACCCAGTACTTC. It codes for CASSLVRIFGMETQYF.

V and J are TRBV15 and TRBJ2-2; possibly TRBD2 for D (5 bases). The CDR3 contains 16 residues. Per the germline V gene, CDR1 is LNHNV and CDR2 is YYDKDF (reference sequence). V shed 0 bases and J shed 5 bases, with 13 bases lying between them. CDR3 bases: TGTGCCACCAGCAGAGATCGTGGGAGCGGAACCGGGGAGCTGTTTTTT. This encodes CATSRDRGSGTGELFF.

The chain is built from TRBV18 and TRBJ1-1; TRBD1 agrees at 9 bases. Losses at the gene ends were 6 bases for V and 3 bases for J; bases not matched to a gene: 2. This CDR3 spans 13 amino acids. In germline, CDR1 is KGHSH, CDR2 LQKENI. The CDR3 sequence: CASSGDRDTEAFF. For the CDR3, the DNA is TGTGCCAGCTCCGGGGACAGGGACACTGAAGCTTTCTTT.

The rearrangement joins TRBV9 to TRBJ2-5; a possible D gene is TRBD1 (5 bases). Between the trimmed V and J ends, which lost 0 bases and 6 bases, there was a span of 12 bases. Germline CDR1 is SGDLS and CDR2 is YYNGEE. The CDR3 is 14 amino acids. The CDR3 protein is CASSVEAGPKTQYF. CDR3 DNA sequence: TGTGCCAGCAGCGTAGAGGCAGGGCCGAAGACCCAGTACTTC.

The rearrangement uses TRBV7-8 and TRBJ2-1, with TRBD2 identical over 11 bases. CDR3 size: 15 residues. Trimming cost V 1 base and J 9 bases; bases outside gene matches: 5. Germline V CDR1 and CDR2: SGHVS, FQNEAQ. CDR3 sequence reads: CASSLVLAGDIEQFF. The CDR3 DNA is TGTGCCAGCAGCTTAGTACTAGCGGGAGACATTGAGCAGTTCTTC.

V usage is TRBV7-8 and J usage is TRBJ2-3; no definite D call. V lost 6 bases and J 2 bases, leaving 18 bases between the germline ends. The length of the CDR3 is 16 residues. Germline CDR1 reads SGHVS; CDR2 reads FQNEAQ. The CDR3 region has the DNA TGTGCCAGCAGTATCCACCTAGTTGGAAACACAGATACGCAGTATTTT. Protein sequence: CASSIHLVGNTDTQYF.